This note documents a single T cell receptor beta chain sequence. The sample comes from a study of shared T cell receptors in the human thymus. Only in-frame clones appear in the TCRdb table, and some are missing; sequencing was by immunoSEQ multiplex PCR. This sample has some 700,000 clones, with around nine tenths found just once. Trimming stripped 4 bases from V and 7 bases from J, with 24 bases between. The CDR3 has 16 residues. The germline gives CDR1 SGHRS, CDR2 YFSETQ. A further study also used this sample, focusing on human thymus T cells. That publication notes: It was from resections taken during corrective heart surgery that the thymus tissue came. Repertoires sampled from thymus and blood appeared biased in V and J gene usage.

This chain joins TRBV5-1 and TRBJ2-7; D may be TRBD1 (6 bases). The sequenced material came from thymocytes. The receptor was isolated from a boy younger than two with a congenital heart defect. As DNA, the CDR3 is TGCGCCAGCAGCCTACGGTCCGGACAGACTCAAGCGGAGCAGTACTTC. It specifies CASSLRSGQTQAEQYF.